The entry that follows covers one T cell receptor beta chain sequence. Its antigen remains unknown. Germline V lookup: CDR1 LNHDA, CDR2 SQIVND (reference sequence). This CDR3 contains 15 residues. The V end lost 5 bases, the J end lost 5 bases, and 18 bases lay between the germline ends. The study amplified TCR beta CDR3 regions using RNA transcripts. Scientists carried out first-round RT-PCR using HTBI primers and then a second-round multiplex PCR. TCRdb independently ran MiXCR on the multiplex PCR reads; one entry per CDR3 protein. The table records some 210,000 distinct CDR3 sequences, 25% to 30% of them present only once. These data come from a study of Graves' ophthalmopathy and Graves' hyperthyroidism. Study outcomes and limitations: Distinction of ophthalmopathy from stable hyperthyroidism by a 13-signature model reached approximately 90% sensitivity and 81.08% specificity.

The chain combines TRBV19 with TRBJ1-2, with TRBD1 as a possible D gene (6 bases). The specimen sequenced was peripheral blood. The source is a man aged 45 to 65 with Graves' ophthalmopathy. As DNA, the CDR3 is TGTGCCAGTAGTCCTTCCAGCAGGGGCCTATATGGCTACACCTTC. Amino acid sequence: CASSPSSRGLYGYTF.